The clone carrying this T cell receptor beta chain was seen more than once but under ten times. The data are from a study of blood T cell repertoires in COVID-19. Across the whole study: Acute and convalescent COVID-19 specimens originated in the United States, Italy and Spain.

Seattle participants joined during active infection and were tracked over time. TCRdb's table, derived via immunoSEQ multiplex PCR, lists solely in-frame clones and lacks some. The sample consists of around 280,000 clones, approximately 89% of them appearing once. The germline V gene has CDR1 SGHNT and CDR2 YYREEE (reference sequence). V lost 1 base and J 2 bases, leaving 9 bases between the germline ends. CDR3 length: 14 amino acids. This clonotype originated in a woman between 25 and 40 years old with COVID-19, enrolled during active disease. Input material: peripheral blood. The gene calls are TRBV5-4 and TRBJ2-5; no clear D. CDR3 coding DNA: TGTGCCAGCAGCTTGTTTTCGGGTCAAGAGACCCAGTACTTC. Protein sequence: CASSLFSGQETQYF.